The 5 T cell receptor beta chains listed next were all sequenced from one sample in a study of OX40 agonist ivuxolimab in advanced cancers. Data came from immunoSEQ multiplex PCR; TCRdb stores just in-frame clones and leaves some out. Among about 15,000 clones, around 62% were seen once, and the ten largest hold under 8.5%. The sequenced sample was CD4+ or CD8+ T cells sorted from blood, obtained in a trial of the OX40 agonist ivuxolimab. The receptors derive from an adult with an advanced solid tumor such as melanoma, head and neck, liver or kidney cancer.

This sequence joins TRBV6-1 and TRBJ2-7, with unresolved D. The ends were cut back, 6 bases at V and 3 bases at J, with 12 bases in the middle. The CDR3 extends over 13 amino acids. CDR1 is MNHNS and CDR2 is SASEGT in the germline V gene. CDR3 region: CASRVGLFYEQYF. The CDR3 DNA reads TGTGCCAGCAGAGTAGGGTTGTTCTACGAGCAGTACTTC.

This clone was counted a few times. The chain carries TRBV4-1 and TRBJ1-2; D is perhaps TRBD1 (6 bases). CDR1 is MGHRA and CDR2 is YSYEKL in the germline V gene. Trimming left V 1 base short and J 8 bases short, with 26 bases between. This CDR3 has 18 amino acids. The CDR3 spells CASSQARLRQEFLVGYTF. The CDR3, as DNA: TGCGCCAGCAGCCAAGCCCGCCTCCGACAGGAATTTTTGGTGGGCTACACCTTC.

V usage is TRBV27 and J usage is TRBJ2-2; D gene uncertain. Looked up from germline, CDR1 is MNHEY and CDR2 is SMNVEV (reference sequence). V lost 4 bases and J 2 bases, leaving 8 bases between the germline ends. CDR3 size: 14 residues. The CDR3 here is CASSWGLNTGELFF. CDR3 nucleotide sequence: TGTGCCAGCAGTTGGGGTTTAAACACCGGGGAGCTGTTTTTT.

The V gene is TRBV7-9, the J gene TRBJ1-5; TRBD1 is a possible D gene (5 bases). V gave up 4 bases and J gave up 2 bases, with 12 bases separating them. The CDR3 runs 15 residues. In germline, CDR1 is SEHNR, CDR2 FQNEAQ (reference sequence). The CDR3, as DNA: TGTGCCAGCAGCTCTCCGGGGCTTGGCAATCAGCCCCAGCATTTT. Protein: CASSSPGLGNQPQHF.

The V call is TRBV6-1, the J call TRBJ2-3, with D hard to call. Per the germline V gene, CDR1 is MNHNS and CDR2 is SASEGT. The CDR3 length is 12 residues. The germline V and J ends were trimmed by 4 bases and 5 bases, with 7 bases remaining between them. The CDR3 loop is CASSARIDTQYF. The CDR3 nucleotides are TGTGCCAGCAGTGCGCGCATAGATACGCAGTATTTT.